This TCR beta chain was identified during a study of human T cells and chemical hapten exposure. Each CDR3 protein gets one entry after TCRdb re-called the RACE reads with MiXCR. Of 70,000 to 90,000 distinct CDR3 sequences listed, 10% were seen once; the top ten hold around 5%. This clonotype was counted many times. Its antigen is still unknown. Study conclusions and caveats: Expanded TCRs produced significantly more large CDR3 similarity clusters than controls did. DPC sensitization left the count of TCRs above 1 in 1000 unchanged.

The time point was: patch test 2, 6 weeks after DPC sensitization. The treatment here: therapeutic diphenylcyclopropenone sensitization with weekly scalp DPC. Germline CDR1 MDHEN, CDR2 SYDVKM. This CDR3 has 14 residues. The germline V and J ends were trimmed by 4 bases and 5 bases, with 12 bases remaining between them. The chain links TRBV28 to TRBJ2-1; D ambiguous. This clonotype was obtained from a woman aged 50 to 60 with alopecia areata. Some clones in this sample may be carry-over from other donors' samples. The material was whole blood, obtained in connection with sensitization to the hapten diphenylcyclopropenone (DPC). The CDR3 sequence: CASSSPTSHNEQFF. DNA for the CDR3: TGTGCCAGCAGTTCCCCTACTTCCCACAATGAGCAGTTCTTC.